Presented here are 22 T cell receptor beta chains from one specimen sequenced in a study of Ad26.COV2.S vaccination and SARS-CoV-2 variants. Treatment: about 20 received Ad26.COV2.S at low or high dose, single or two shots; roughly five received placebo; per-sample allocation not given. Collection of samples fell on day 63 after the first vaccine or placebo injection. The table came from immunoSEQ multiplex PCR; TCRdb's copy has only in-frame clones and leaves some out. The sample records roughly 330,000 clones, almost 90% being singletons. The material was peripheral blood, obtained in a trial of Ad26.COV2.S vaccine versus placebo. The receptors here all came from a person aged 18 to 65 who received the Ad26.COV2.S COVID-19 vaccine or a placebo.

The DNA for the CDR3 is TGTGCCAGCAGTCCGGGAGAGAGGGAAAAACTGTTTTTT. This codes for CASSPGEREKLFF. This chain connects TRBV2 to TRBJ1-4; D uncertain. The V end was cut by 5 bases, the J end by 8 bases, with 12 bases between. The germline V gene has CDR1 SNHLY and CDR2 FYNNEI. This CDR3 has 13 residues.

The genes are TRBV20-1 and TRBJ2-3; either TRBD1 or TRBD2 may fit D (5 bases each). Germline-derived CDR1 and CDR2 are DFQATT and SNEGSKA (reference sequence). The CDR3 is 13 amino acids. Deletions cut 3 bases from V and 2 bases from J, with 9 bases between. The CDR3 nucleotides are TGCAGTGCTAGTCAGGGACCCACAGATACGCAGTATTTT. Protein product: CSASQGPTDTQYF.

The chain is built from TRBV6-5 and TRBJ1-1; 7 bases are a match to TRBD1. With 4 bases clipped from V and 2 bases from J, the junction kept 7 bases outside the gene matches. CDR1 is MNHEY, CDR2 SVGAGI, per germline. This CDR3 contains 15 residues. CDR3 loop: CASSLPDRANTEAFF. Here the CDR3 DNA reads TGTGCCAGCAGTTTACCCGACAGGGCCAACACTGAAGCTTTCTTT.

The V call is TRBV2, the J call TRBJ1-5; D uncertain. CDR3 size: 13 residues. Germline loops: CDR1 SNHLY, CDR2 FYNNEI. Trimming shortened V by 7 bases and J by 6 bases, and 13 bases separated the two germline ends. The CDR3 reads CASIREVGQPQHF. The CDR3 region has the DNA TGTGCCAGCATCCGGGAAGTGGGTCAGCCCCAGCATTTT.

The chain combines TRBV4-2 with TRBJ1-6; 8 bases line up with TRBD1. Trimming cost V 0 bases and J 10 bases; bases outside gene matches: 8. The germline gives CDR1 LGHNA, CDR2 YNFKEQ. The CDR3 runs 16 residues. CDR3 sequence: CASSQDQDRVESPLHF. CDR3 nucleotide sequence: TGTGCCAGCAGCCAAGATCAGGACAGGGTGGAGTCACCCCTCCACTTT.

The V call is TRBV28, the J call TRBJ2-7; possible D gene TRBD2, 6 bases. Trimming took 1 base from V and 3 from J, leaving 7 bases between them. The CDR3 totals 13 residues. The germline CDR1 and CDR2 sequences are MDHEN and SYDVKM. The CDR3 loop is CASSLSGGYEQYV. The CDR3 DNA reads as TGTGCCAGCAGTTTATCCGGGGGCTACGAGCAGTACGTC.

V is TRBV18 and J is TRBJ1-1; D is unresolved. Germline assignment: CDR1 KGHSH and CDR2 LQKENI. The CDR3 is 11 residues long. Between the trimmed V and J ends, which lost 8 bases and 10 bases, there was a span of 14 bases. The CDR3 DNA sequence: TGTGCCAGCCTTACGGAGGAGAGAGCTTTCTTT. Its protein is CASLTEERAFF.

V and J are TRBV9 and TRBJ1-1; tentatively, D is TRBD1 (5 bases). This CDR3 spans 14 amino acids. V was shortened by 4 bases and J by 2 bases, with 12 bases between the two germline ends. CDR1 SGDLS and CDR2 YYNGEE come from the germline V gene. CDR3 bases: TGTGCCAGCAGCCCGTTCGGGGGAAACACTGAAGCTTTCTTT. Its protein is CASSPFGGNTEAFF. Based on the CDR3 plus reference TRBV9 and TRBJ1-1, the full variable domain is DSGVTQTPKHLITATGQRVTLRCSPRSGDLSVYWYQQSLDQGLQFLIQYYNGEERAKGNILERFSAQQFPDLHSELNLSSLELGDSALYFCASSPFGGNTEAFFGQGTRLTVV.

The V gene is TRBV27, the J gene TRBJ2-1; 9 bases fit TRBD2. The V segment lost 3 bases and the J segment 4 bases; nucleotides outside the gene matches: 4. CDR3 length: 15 amino acids. Germline CDR1 reads MNHEY; CDR2 reads SMNVEV (reference sequence). The CDR3 spells CASSFGLAGYNEQFF. In DNA form, the CDR3 reads TGTGCCAGCAGTTTTGGGCTAGCGGGGTACAATGAGCAGTTCTTC.

The V and J genes are TRBV7-9 and TRBJ2-1; D is possibly TRBD1 (6 bases). This CDR3 has 16 amino acids. Germline V gene sequence: CDR1 SEHNR, CDR2 FQNEAQ (reference sequence). The V end was cut by 3 bases, the J end by 3 bases, with 15 bases between. The CDR3 DNA reads as TGTGCCAGCAGCTTTAACCCCAGGGGCGGCTACAATGAGCAGTTCTTC. It encodes CASSFNPRGGYNEQFF.

This chain uses TRBV6-2 or TRBV6-3 with TRBJ1-2; the D is unclear. Germline CDR1 reads MNHEY; CDR2 reads SVGEGT. Trimming removed 4 bases at V and 4 bases at J, with 22 bases between. CDR3 length: 17 residues. The CDR3 coding sequence is TGTGCCAGCAGTTCTATCGATCTATCTGACTCCATCTATGGCTACACCTTC. Translated: CASSSIDLSDSIYGYTF.

V usage is TRBV24-1 and J usage is TRBJ2-1; no clear D gene. The CDR3 extends over 13 amino acids. The ends were cut back, 4 bases at V and 7 bases at J, with 10 bases in the middle. Looked up from germline, CDR1 is KGHDR and CDR2 is SFDVKD. Here the CDR3 DNA reads TGTGCCACCAGTGACAGCTATTTTAATGAGCAGTTCTTC. Its protein is CATSDSYFNEQFF.

This clone showed up just a few times. V and J are TRBV9 and TRBJ2-2; tentatively, D is TRBD2 (5 bases). The V end was cut by 4 bases, the J end by 4 bases, with 35 bases between. CDR3 size: 22 residues. Germline V lookup: CDR1 SGDLS, CDR2 YYNGEE. The CDR3 DNA reads as TGTGCCAGCAGCCCAACCCTACTAGAACGTCGGTGGGGTGCCGTGGGCACCGGGGAGCTGTTTTTT. Its translation is CASSPTLLERRWGAVGTGELFF.

The J gene is TRBJ2-1, the V gene TRBV7-3; D unresolved. From germline, CDR1 is SGHTA and CDR2 FQGTGA. The V end lost 1 base, the J end lost 8 bases, and 9 bases lay between the germline ends. There are 13 residues in the CDR3. CDR3 loop: CASSLRWGHEQFF. In DNA, the CDR3 is TGTGCCAGCAGCTTAAGGTGGGGTCATGAGCAGTTCTTC.

The chain combines TRBV10-3 with TRBJ2-2; D call uncertain. This CDR3 contains 12 residues. Trimming took off 3 bases at V and 6 bases at J, with 5 bases between the two ends. CDR1 is ENHRY, CDR2 SYGVKD, per germline. CDR3 residues: CAISDNPGELFF. The CDR3 DNA sequence: TGTGCCATCAGTGATAACCCCGGGGAGCTGTTTTTT.

The gene calls are TRBV18 and TRBJ2-7; D gene ambiguous. Looked up from germline, CDR1 is KGHSH and CDR2 is LQKENI. CDR3 length equals 15 residues. V lost 0 bases, J lost 0 bases, and 9 bases lay in between. The CDR3 region has the DNA TGTGCCAGCTCACCACCGGGTTTGAGCTCCTACGAGCAGTACTTC. It codes for CASSPPGLSSYEQYF.

The V gene is TRBV7-3, the J gene TRBJ1-1; weak D call: TRBD1 (5 bases). Trimming stripped 1 base from V and 7 bases from J, with 16 bases between. Germline values: CDR1 SGHTA, CDR2 FQGTGA. The CDR3 runs 15 residues. CDR3: CASSLMGDPTFEAFF. DNA for the CDR3: TGTGCCAGCAGCTTAATGGGGGACCCTACCTTTGAAGCTTTCTTT.

This clone showed up just once. The genes are TRBV27 and TRBJ2-3; TRBD2 matches at 9 bases. V gave up 4 bases and J gave up 5 bases; unmatched junction bases: 4. CDR3 size: 14 residues. CDR1 and CDR2 (germline): MNHEY, SMNVEV (reference sequence). CDR3 protein: CASSYLAGIDTQYF. CDR3 in DNA: TGTGCCAGCAGTTACCTAGCGGGAATAGATACGCAGTATTTT.

This chain joins TRBV9 and TRBJ2-7, with 8 bases aligning to TRBD1. Germline trimming cut 3 bases from V and 5 bases from J; bases unmatched to any gene: 4. This CDR3 is built from 13 residues. The germline gives CDR1 SGDLS, CDR2 YYNGEE. CDR3 region: CASSGQGFDEQYF. The CDR3 DNA reads as TGTGCCAGCAGCGGACAGGGGTTCGACGAGCAGTACTTC.

The genes are TRBV27 and TRBJ1-5; maybe TRBD1 (5 bases). V lost 8 bases and J lost 0, with 11 bases in between. This CDR3 comprises 14 residues. Germline loops: CDR1 MNHEY, CDR2 SMNVEV (reference sequence). The CDR3 nucleotides read TGTGCCAGCGCTGGGGGGTATAGCAATCAGCCCCAGCATTTT. Amino acid sequence: CASAGGYSNQPQHF.

This chain links TRBV4-3 with TRBJ1-2, with 8 bases identical to TRBD1. The CDR3 totals 15 residues. Germline-derived CDR1 and CDR2 are LGHNA and YSLEER. V was pared by 8 bases and J by 8 bases, with 16 bases of the junction left unmatched. The CDR3, as DNA: TGCGCCAGCCGATTACATGTGGACAGGGTATCGGGCTACACCTTC. Translation gives CASRLHVDRVSGYTF.

J is TRBJ2-4 and V is TRBV6-6; D ambiguous. Germline V gives CDR1 MNHNY, CDR2 SVGAGI (reference sequence). The length of the CDR3 is 14 residues. With 7 bases removed from V and 0 bases from J, the gap between germline ends came to 10 bases. As DNA, the CDR3 is TGTGCCAGCATGGCCAGCCTAGCCAAAAACATTCAGTACTTC. The encoded protein is CASMASLAKNIQYF.